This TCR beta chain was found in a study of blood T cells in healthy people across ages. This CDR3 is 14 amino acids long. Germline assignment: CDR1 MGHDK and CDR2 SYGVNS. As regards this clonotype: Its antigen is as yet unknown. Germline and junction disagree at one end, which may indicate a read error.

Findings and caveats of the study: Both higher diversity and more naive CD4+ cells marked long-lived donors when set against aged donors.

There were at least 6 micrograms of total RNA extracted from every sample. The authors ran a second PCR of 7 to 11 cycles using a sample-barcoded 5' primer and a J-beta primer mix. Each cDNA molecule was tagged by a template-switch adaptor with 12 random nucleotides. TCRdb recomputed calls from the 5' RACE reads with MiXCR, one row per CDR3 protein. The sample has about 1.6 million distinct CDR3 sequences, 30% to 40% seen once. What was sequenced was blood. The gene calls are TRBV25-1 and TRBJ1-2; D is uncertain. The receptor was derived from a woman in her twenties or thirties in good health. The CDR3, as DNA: TGTGCCGGCAGTGGAGGATGGATAGGAACAGGCTACACCTTC. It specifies CAGSGGWIGTGYTF.